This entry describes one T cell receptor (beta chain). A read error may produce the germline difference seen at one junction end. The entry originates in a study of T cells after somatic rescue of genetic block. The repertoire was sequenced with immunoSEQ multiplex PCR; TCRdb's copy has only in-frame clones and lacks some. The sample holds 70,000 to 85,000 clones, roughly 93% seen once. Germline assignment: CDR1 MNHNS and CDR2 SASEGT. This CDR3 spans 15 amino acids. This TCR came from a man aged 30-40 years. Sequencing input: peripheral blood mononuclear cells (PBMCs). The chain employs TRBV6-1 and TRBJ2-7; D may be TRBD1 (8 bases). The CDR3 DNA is TGTGCCAGCAGCGAAGCGGGGACAGGCTCCTACGAGCAGTACTTC. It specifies CASSEAGTGSYEQYF.